Reported below is one T cell receptor beta chain. This record belongs to a study of blood T cell repertoires in COVID-19. Resolution of symptoms, clearance, or two negative PCRs was present in recovered Cohort 3 donors. The trim removed 4 bases at V and 5 bases at J, leaving 10 bases unmatched. The CDR3 covers 17 residues. Germline values: CDR1 SGHRS, CDR2 YFSETQ. Produced via immunoSEQ multiplex PCR; TCRdb's table is partial and in-frame only. The data contain some 200,000 clones, about 85% of them seen just once; the ten biggest clones take up roughly 2.8%. The TCR comes from a woman aged 25 to 39 who had recovered from COVID-19. Sequences were obtained from PBMCs or T cells enriched from blood (not recorded which). The chain joins TRBV5-1 to TRBJ1-6; 9 nucleotides agree with TRBD1. CDR3 coding DNA: TGCGCCAGCAGCAATAAGGACAGGGGAGGGGATAATTCACCCCTCCACTTT. Its translation: CASSNKDRGGDNSPLHF.